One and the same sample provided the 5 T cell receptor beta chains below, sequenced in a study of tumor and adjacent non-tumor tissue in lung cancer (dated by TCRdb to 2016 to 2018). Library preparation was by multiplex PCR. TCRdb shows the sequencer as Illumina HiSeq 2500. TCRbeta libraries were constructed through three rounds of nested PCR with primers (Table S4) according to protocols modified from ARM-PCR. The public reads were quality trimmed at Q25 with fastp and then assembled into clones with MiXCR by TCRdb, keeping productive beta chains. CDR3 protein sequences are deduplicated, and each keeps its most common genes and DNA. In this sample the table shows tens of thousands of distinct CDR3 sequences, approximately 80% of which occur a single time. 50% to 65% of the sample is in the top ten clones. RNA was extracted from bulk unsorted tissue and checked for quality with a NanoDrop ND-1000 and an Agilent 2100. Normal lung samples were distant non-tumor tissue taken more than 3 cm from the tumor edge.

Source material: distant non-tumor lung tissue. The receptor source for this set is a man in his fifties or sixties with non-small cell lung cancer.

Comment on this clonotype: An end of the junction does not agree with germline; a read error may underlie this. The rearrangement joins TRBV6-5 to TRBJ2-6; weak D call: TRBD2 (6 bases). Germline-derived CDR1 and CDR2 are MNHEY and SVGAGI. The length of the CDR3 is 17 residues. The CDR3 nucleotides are TGTGCCAGCTGCCTAGCGAGAGCCAGCTCTGGGGCCAACCTCCTGACTTTC. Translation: CASCLARASSGANLLTF.

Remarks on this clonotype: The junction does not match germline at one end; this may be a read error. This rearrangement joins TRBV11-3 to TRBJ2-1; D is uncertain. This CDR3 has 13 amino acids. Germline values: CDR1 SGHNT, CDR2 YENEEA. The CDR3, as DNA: TGTGCCAGCAGTTTAGGTCTTCTTAGAGGGCAGTTCTTC. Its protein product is CASSLGLLRGQFF.

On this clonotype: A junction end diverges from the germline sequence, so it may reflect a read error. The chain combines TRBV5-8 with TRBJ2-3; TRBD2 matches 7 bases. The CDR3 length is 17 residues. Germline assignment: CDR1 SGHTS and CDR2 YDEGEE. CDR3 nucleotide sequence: TGTGCCAGTAGCTCCCTGGGACTAACGGCTAGCACAGATACGCAGTATTTT. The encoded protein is CASSSLGLTASTDTQYF.

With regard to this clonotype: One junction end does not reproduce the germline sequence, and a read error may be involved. Here the CDR3 reads CAISYSGQGSQPQNF. The CDR3 region has the DNA TGTGCCATCAGTTATAGTGGACAGGGTAGTCAGCCCCAGAATTTT. V is TRBV6-5 and J is TRBJ1-5, with 8 bases aligning to TRBD1. This CDR3 has 15 residues. Germline V gives CDR1 MNHEY, CDR2 SVGAGI.

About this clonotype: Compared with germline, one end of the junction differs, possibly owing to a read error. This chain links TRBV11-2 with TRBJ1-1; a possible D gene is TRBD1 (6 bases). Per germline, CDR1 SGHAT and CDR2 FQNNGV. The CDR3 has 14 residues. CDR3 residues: CGSTFPLGQHEAFF. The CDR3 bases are TGTGGCAGCACTTTCCCCCTGGGACAACATGAAGCTTTCTTT.